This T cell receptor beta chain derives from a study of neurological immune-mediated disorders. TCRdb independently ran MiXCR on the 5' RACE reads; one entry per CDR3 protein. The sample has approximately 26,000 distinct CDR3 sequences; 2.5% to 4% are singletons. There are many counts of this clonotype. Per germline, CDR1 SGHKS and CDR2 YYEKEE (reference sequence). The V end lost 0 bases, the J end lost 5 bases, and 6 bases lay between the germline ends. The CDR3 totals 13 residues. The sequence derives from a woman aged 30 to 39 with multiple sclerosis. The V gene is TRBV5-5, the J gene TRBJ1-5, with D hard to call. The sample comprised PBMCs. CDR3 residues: CASSLEPYQPQHF. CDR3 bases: TGTGCCAGCAGCTTGGAGCCCTATCAGCCCCAGCATTTT.